These 21 T cell receptor beta chains came from one sample sequenced in a study of cytotoxic CD8 clonotypes in ibrutinib-treated CLL. Assay: immunoSEQ multiplex PCR; the TCRdb copy retains only in-frame clones and omits some. The sample lists hundreds of thousands of clones, around 70% occurring once. The input for sequencing was PBMCs, taken after 12 months of ibrutinib treatment. The receptors here all came from a human donor with chronic lymphocytic leukemia.

The V and J genes are TRBV5-6 and TRBJ2-1; TRBD2 matches at 8 bases. CDR1 SGHDT and CDR2 YYEEEE come from the germline V gene. CDR3 length: 14 amino acids. Trimming removed 4 bases from V and 7 bases from J; junction bases left unmatched: 7. The chain's CDR3 is CASSLRLATNEQFF. DNA for the CDR3: TGTGCCAGCAGCCTAAGACTAGCGACTAATGAGCAGTTCTTC. Full variable domain (remainder filled in from reference TRBV5-6 and TRBJ2-1): DAGVTQSPTHLIKTRGQQVTLRCSPKSGHDTVSWYQQALGQGPQFIFQYYEEEERQRGNFPDRFSGHQFPNYSSELNVNALLLGDSALYLCASSLRLATNEQFFGPGTRLTVL.

The V and J genes are TRBV5-1 and TRBJ2-2, with TRBD2 as a possible D gene (6 bases). CDR1 and CDR2 from the germline V gene are SGHRS and YFSETQ. The CDR3 contains 16 residues. The germline V and J ends were trimmed by 0 bases and 3 bases, with 12 bases remaining between them. In nucleotides, the CDR3 is TGCGCCAGCAGCTTGGCCATGGACTACTACACCGGGGAGCTGTTTTTT. Translated: CASSLAMDYYTGELFF.

The chain combines TRBV2 with TRBJ2-5; D gene unclear. V shed 7 bases and J shed 2 bases, with 5 bases lying between them. The CDR3 covers 11 residues. Germline-derived CDR1 and CDR2 are SNHLY and FYNNEI. The CDR3 sequence is CASNRQETQYF. CDR3 DNA: TGTGCCAGCAACCGTCAAGAGACCCAGTACTTC.

This chain connects TRBV9 to TRBJ2-3, with D possibly being TRBD2 (6 bases). V was trimmed by 4 bases and J by 0 bases, leaving 12 bases between them. This CDR3 has 15 residues. From germline, CDR1 is SGDLS and CDR2 YYNGEE. CDR3: CASSPRGGSTDTQYF. The DNA of the CDR3 is TGTGCCAGCAGCCCGAGAGGAGGGAGCACAGATACGCAGTATTTT.

The table lists this clone with a count of one. V is TRBV5-1 and J is TRBJ2-1, with D hard to call. Germline-derived CDR1 and CDR2 are SGHRS and YFSETQ. The CDR3 covers 12 residues. Trimming shortened V by 6 bases and J by 4 bases, and 8 bases separated the two germline ends. CDR3 DNA: TGCGCCAGCATCACGGAATACAATGAGCAGTTCTTC. Translated: CASITEYNEQFF.

The chain couples TRBV5-1 to TRBJ2-7; TRBD1 might be the D (6 bases). The CDR3 extends over 16 amino acids. Germline-derived CDR1 and CDR2 are SGHRS and YFSETQ. V lost 2 bases and J lost 0, with 15 bases in between. CDR3 sequence reads: CASSLADSPASYEQYF. The CDR3 nucleotides read TGCGCCAGCAGCTTAGCGGACAGCCCGGCCTCCTACGAGCAGTACTTC. The entire variable domain, with the rest obtained from reference TRBV5-1 and TRBJ2-7, is as follows: KAGVTQTPRYLIKTRGQQVTLSCSPISGHRSVSWYQQTPGQGLQFLFEYFSETQRNKGNFPGRFSGRQFSNSRSEMNVSTLELGDSALYLCASSLADSPASYEQYFGPGTRLTVT.

This clone has more than one count but fewer than ten. A much larger clone lies a single base off, so this may be a read error. The sample has other DNA sequences that encode this CDR3 too. The chain is built from TRBV4-1 and TRBJ1-5; the D gene is possibly TRBD1 (6 bases). V was pared by 1 base and J by 2 bases, with 6 bases between. The CDR3 runs to 14 residues. CDR1 and CDR2 from the germline V gene are MGHRA and YSYEKL. For the CDR3, the DNA is TGCGCCAGCAGCCAAGGACAGGGCAATCAGCCCCAGCATTTT. Its translation: CASSQGQGNQPQHF.

The V call is TRBV5-6, the J call TRBJ2-7; 7 bases line up with TRBD1. The junction had 4 bases not matched to a gene; V was cut back by 2 bases and J by 2 bases. The CDR3 sequence is 14 residues long. Germline loops: CDR1 SGHDT, CDR2 YYEEEE. The CDR3 DNA reads as TGTGCCAGCAGCTTTTGGGACAGAGCCTACGAGCAGTACTTC. Translated: CASSFWDRAYEQYF.

The chain carries TRBV6-5 and TRBJ2-6; 7 positions match TRBD2. Per germline, CDR1 MNHEY and CDR2 SVGAGI. The CDR3 consists of 16 residues. The V gene end was trimmed by 0 bases and the J gene end by 2 bases; junction bases not matched to a gene: 1. The CDR3 sequence is CASSYSSGAGANVLTF. The CDR3 DNA follows: TGTGCCAGCAGTTACTCGAGCGGGGCTGGGGCCAACGTCCTGACTTTC.

This clone showed up just a few times. The chain employs TRBV30 and TRBJ1-5; 7 bases map to TRBD1. CDR3 length: 14 residues. Germline CDR1 reads GTSNPN; CDR2 reads SVGIG (reference sequence). V gave up 5 bases and J gave up 6 bases; unmatched junction bases: 10. The DNA for the CDR3 is TGTGCCTGGCCGCAGGGGGTAGGCGGTCAGCCCCAGCATTTT. As protein: CAWPQGVGGQPQHF.

The V gene is TRBV2, the J gene TRBJ1-1; TRBD1 is a possible D gene (5 bases). The CDR3 has 13 residues. Deletions cut 4 bases from V and 3 bases from J, with 9 bases between. In germline, CDR1 is SNHLY, CDR2 FYNNEI. CDR3: CASSGDSHTEAFF. CDR3 coding DNA: TGTGCCAGCAGTGGTGACAGCCACACTGAAGCTTTCTTT.

CDR3 bases: TGTGCCAGCAGTGAAGGCCGAAACTATGGCTACACCTTC. It translates to CASSEGRNYGYTF. The chain couples TRBV6-4 to TRBJ1-2; D uncertain. Germline V gives CDR1 MRHNA, CDR2 SNTAGT. Trimming shortened V by 3 bases and J by 2 bases, and 7 bases separated the two germline ends. This CDR3 is built from 13 residues.

The CDR3 DNA reads as TGTGCCAGCAGTGAGGCTGGCGAGCAGTACTTC. Translating it yields CASSEAGEQYF. The chain has TRBV2 and TRBJ2-7; D is ambiguous. The CDR3 is made up of 11 amino acids. The germline CDR1 and CDR2 sequences are SNHLY and FYNNEI. V was cut by 3 bases and J by 6 bases, with 6 bases left in between. The full variable domain, in which reference TRBV2 and TRBJ2-7 provide the parts outside the CDR3, is EPEVTQTPSHQVTQMGQEVILRCVPISNHLYFYWYRQILGQKVEFLVSFYNNEISEKSEIFDDQFSVERPDGSNFTLKIRSTKLEDSAMYFCASSEAGEQYFGPGTRLTVT.

With regard to this clone: The same CDR3 arises from other DNA sequences in this sample as well. The CDR3 coding sequence is TGTGCCAGCAGCTTGGTTAGAGAGACCCAGTACTTC. Translating it yields CASSLVRETQYF. The rearrangement uses TRBV7-2 and TRBJ2-5; D ambiguous. Trimming removed 3 bases from V and 4 bases from J, with 6 bases in between. CDR3 length: 12 amino acids. Germline V gene data show CDR1 as SGHTA and CDR2 as FQGNSA.

The rearrangement uses TRBV30 and TRBJ2-7, with D possibly TRBD1 on 6 matching bases. Looked up from germline, CDR1 is GTSNPN and CDR2 is SVGIG (reference sequence). The ends were cut back, 2 bases at V and 7 bases at J, with 12 bases in the middle. CDR3 size: 12 residues. The CDR3 bases are TGTGCCTGGAGTAAGGGGGTGGCGGAGCAGTACTTC. Translated, it gives CAWSKGVAEQYF.

The rearrangement uses TRBV5-1 and TRBJ1-2, with TRBD1 identical over 7 bases. The CDR3 contains 16 residues. The germline V gene has CDR1 SGHRS and CDR2 YFSETQ. The trim removed 3 bases at V and 0 bases at J, leaving 8 bases unmatched. The CDR3: CASSSGGTDANYGYTF. CDR3 sequence (DNA): TGCGCCAGCAGCTCGGGTGGGACAGACGCTAACTATGGCTACACCTTC.

The gene calls are TRBV7-2 and TRBJ2-1; 11 bases are shared with TRBD2. With 5 bases clipped from V and 6 bases from J, the junction kept 12 bases outside the gene matches. The CDR3 is 17 amino acids. Germline CDR1 is SGHTA and CDR2 is FQGNSA. Written as DNA, the CDR3 is TGTGCCAGCAGCACCAGACTAGCGGGGACTCAAAGCAATGAGCAGTTCTTC. Its protein is CASSTRLAGTQSNEQFF. Full variable domain (remainder filled in from reference TRBV7-2 and TRBJ2-1): GAGVSQSPSNKVTEKGKDVELRCDPISGHTALYWYRQSLGQGLEFLIYFQGNSAPDKSGLPSDRFSAERTGGSVSTLTIQRTQQEDSAVYLCASSTRLAGTQSNEQFFGPGTRLTVL.

The chain uses TRBV2 and TRBJ2-7; D is unclear. This CDR3 comprises 12 residues. Germline values: CDR1 SNHLY, CDR2 FYNNEI. Trimming took 4 bases from V and 6 from J, leaving 10 bases between them. The CDR3 loop reads CASSGRYAEQYF. The CDR3 DNA reads TGTGCCAGCAGTGGTCGTTATGCCGAGCAGTACTTC. The entire variable domain, with the rest obtained from reference TRBV2 and TRBJ2-7, is as follows: EPEVTQTPSHQVTQMGQEVILRCVPISNHLYFYWYRQILGQKVEFLVSFYNNEISEKSEIFDDQFSVERPDGSNFTLKIRSTKLEDSAMYFCASSGRYAEQYFGPGTRLTVT.

The chain carries TRBV29-1 and TRBJ1-2, with D possibly TRBD1 on 6 matching bases. V was trimmed by 3 bases and J by 8 bases, leaving 10 bases between them. Germline V gene sequence: CDR1 SQVTM, CDR2 ANQGSEA. The CDR3 sequence is 11 residues long. CDR3 coding DNA: TGCAGCGTTGACAGGGGAGACGGCTACACCTTC. This sequence encodes CSVDRGDGYTF.

The chain couples TRBV5-4 to TRBJ2-1, with TRBD2 matching 9 bases. V dropped 0 bases and J dropped 9; count of bases not matched to a gene: 16. The CDR3 spans 18 residues. Germline lookup yields CDR1 SGHNT and CDR2 YYREEE (reference sequence). The CDR3 nucleotides are TGTGCCAGCAGCTTGGGCGGCGCGGGAGGGCCCTTAAAGAGTGAGCAGTTCTTC. It encodes CASSLGGAGGPLKSEQFF. The entire variable domain, with the rest obtained from reference TRBV5-4 and TRBJ2-1, is as follows: ETGVTQSPTHLIKTRGQQVTLRCSSQSGHNTVSWYQQALGQGPQFIFQYYREEENGRGNFPPRFSGLQFPNYSSELNVNALELDDSALYLCASSLGGAGGPLKSEQFFGPGTRLTVL.

The gene calls are TRBV18 and TRBJ2-7, with 11 bases lining up with TRBD2. Per germline, CDR1 KGHSH and CDR2 LQKENI. The CDR3 is 16 amino acids. V dropped 4 bases and J dropped 3; count of bases not matched to a gene: 8. The CDR3 is CASSLAPSGGIYEQYF. The CDR3 coding sequence is TGTGCCAGCTCACTCGCACCTAGCGGGGGGATCTACGAGCAGTACTTC. Supplemented by reference TRBV18 and TRBJ2-7, the full variable domain reads NAGVMQNPRHLVRRRGQEARLRCSPMKGHSHVYWYRQLPEEGLKFMVYLQKENIIDESGMPKERFSAEFPKEGPSILRIQQVVRGDSAAYFCASSLAPSGGIYEQYFGPGTRLTVT.